This T cell receptor (beta chain) was captured by sequencing in a study of beta chain features in type 1 diabetes. Sorting that relied on CD45RO/CCR7/CD25/CD127/CD95/CD27 yielded CD4+ naive, central memory, regulatory and stem cell-like memory cells. Sorted populations all exceeded 95% purity. V dropped 1 base and J dropped 2; count of bases not matched to a gene: 7. From germline, CDR1 is SGHAT and CDR2 FQNNGV. The CDR3 totals 18 residues. Investigators reverse transcribed all isolated RNA, so they sequenced expressed TCRB transcripts. Sequenced by immunoSEQ multiplex PCR; TCRdb stores in-frame clones only, minus some. The sample shows tens of thousands of clones, about 60% of them seen only once.

The TCR sequence derives from a woman younger than 30 in good health. The gene calls are TRBV11-2 and TRBJ2-2; 10 positions match TRBD2. The source material was Tregs from blood. The DNA of the CDR3 is TGTGCCAGCAGCTTAGCGTTCCTAGCGGGGGCTAACACCGGGGAGCTGTTTTTT. Translated: CASSLAFLAGANTGELFF.